These 3 T cell receptor beta chains originate from one sample sequenced in a study of early stage breast cancer tumors. The data were produced by immunoSEQ multiplex PCR, yet TCRdb's version contains in-frame clones alone and is incomplete. Seen here are roughly 58,000 clones, 75% to 95% observed once, and the top ten hold less than 5%. The specimen was blood. The origin of the receptors is a person between 65 and 79 years old with breast cancer.

The CDR3 loop is CASSLREGLSGELFF. The CDR3, as DNA: TGTGCCAGCAGCTTAAGGGAGGGCCTCAGCGGGGAGCTGTTTTTT. The rearrangement uses TRBV11-3 and TRBJ2-2; 7 bases match TRBD2. V shed 2 bases, J shed 7 bases, and the junction held 7 bases outside the gene matches. This CDR3 contains 15 residues. CDR1 and CDR2 from the germline V gene are SGHNT and YENEEA.

The rearrangement links TRBV28 to TRBJ2-7; 7 nucleotides line up with TRBD1. Germline lookup yields CDR1 MDHEN and CDR2 SYDVKM. J lost 7 bases, V lost 4 bases, and 10 bases had no gene match. The CDR3 has 14 residues. The CDR3 protein is CASSSPQIRGEQYF. For the CDR3, the DNA is TGTGCCAGCAGTTCCCCACAAATCAGGGGGGAGCAGTACTTC.

V is TRBV19 and J is TRBJ1-2, with D unresolved. CDR3 length equals 13 residues. CDR1 LNHDA and CDR2 SQIVND come from the germline V gene (reference sequence). V lost 10 bases and J lost 1, with 13 bases in between. The CDR3 nucleotides read TGTGCCACCCGTCTGGGGAGTAACTATGGCTACACCTTC. Translation gives CATRLGSNYGYTF.